These T cell receptor beta chains were read from a single sample in a study of long-term antiretroviral therapy in people with HIV. Profiled with immunoSEQ multiplex PCR; TCRdb holds only in-frame clones, not every one. This sample has about 32,000 clones; roughly 85% occur once, and the top ten carry around 4.4%. This specimen consisted of unsorted PBMCs, obtained roughly 3.3 years after starting antiretroviral therapy. These TCRs come from a man aged 18 to 29 with HIV. CDR3s include the opening cysteine and the closing phenylalanine or tryptophan. A D gene is named only where the DNA matches it firmly. Size is omitted from some rows. Given values are once, few, many or a class for expanded clones.

d_call,j_call,clone_size,v_call,cdr3_aa,cdr3_nt
TRBD2,TRBJ2-7,-,TRBV28,CASSLSLAGSPYEQYF,TGTGCCAGCAGCCTCTCACTAGCGGGATCTCCCTACGAGCAGTACTTC
-,TRBJ2-7,-,TRBV19,CASKGGGVRREQYF,TGTGCCAGTAAAGGGGGAGGGGTACGACGGGAGCAGTACTTC
TRBD2,TRBJ2-1,-,TRBV19,CASTSGLAGSSSYNEQFF,TGTGCCAGTACCTCGGGACTAGCGGGTTCCAGCTCCTACAATGAGCAGTTCTTC
TRBD2,TRBJ2-7,few,TRBV9,CASSPLVAGLYEQYF,TGTGCCAGCAGCCCTCTCGTAGCGGGCCTATACGAGCAGTACTTC
-,TRBJ2-1,-,TRBV19,CASSIGGRSYNEQFF,TGTGCCAGTAGTATCGGGGGTAGGTCCTACAATGAGCAGTTCTTC
TRBD1,TRBJ2-2,-,TRBV27,CASSLDRGSTGELFF,TGTGCCAGCAGTTTGGACAGGGGGAGCACCGGGGAGCTGTTTTTT
-,TRBJ2-7,-,TRBV15,CATSAELVFYEQYF,TGTGCCACCAGTGCTGAACTAGTTTTCTACGAGCAGTACTTC
TRBD1,TRBJ2-7,-,TRBV5-1,CASSLSGGASYEQYF,TGCGCCAGCAGCTTGTCAGGGGGCGCTTCCTACGAGCAGTACTTC
TRBD1,TRBJ2-2,-,TRBV9,CASSIGTGGVTGELFF,TGTGCCAGCAGCATCGGGACAGGGGGCGTCACCGGGGAGCTGTTTTTT
-,TRBJ2-7,-,TRBV5-6,CASSLNQGSYEQYF,TGTGCCAGCAGCTTGAATCAGGGGTCCTACGAGCAGTACTTC
-,TRBJ1-2,few,TRBV27,CASSSSPAYGYTF,TGTGCCAGCAGTTCGTCCCCGGCCTATGGCTACACCTTC
-,TRBJ1-5,-,TRBV11-2,CASSLGGQPQHF,TGTGCCAGCAGCTTAGGGGGGCAGCCCCAGCATTTT
-,TRBJ2-1,-,TRBV6-5,CASSYPGVSYNEQFF,TGTGCCAGCAGTTACCCGGGGGTTTCCTACAATGAGCAGTTCTTC
TRBD1,TRBJ1-1,-,TRBV13,CASSLTPGQEAFF,TGTGCCAGCAGCCTTACTCCGGGACAGGAAGCTTTCTTT
-,TRBJ1-2,-,TRBV18,CASSPEGVSYTF,TGTGCCAGCTCACCAGAGGGGGTTAGCTACACCTTC
TRBD2,TRBJ2-5,-,TRBV5-4,CASSSIFSGRARETQYF,TGTGCCAGCAGCTCTATATTTAGCGGGAGAGCGAGGGAGACCCAGTACTTC
-,TRBJ2-2,few,TRBV11-2,CASSLAGELFF,TGTGCCAGCAGCTTAGCCGGGGAGCTGTTTTTT
-,TRBJ1-1,once,TRBV5-4,CASSSRTQNTEAFF,TGTGCCAGCAGCTCGAGGACTCAGAACACTGAAGCTTTCTTT
-,TRBJ1-4,-,TRBV14,CASSQVNRNEKLFF,TGTGCCAGCAGCCAAGTGAACAGGAATGAAAAACTGTTTTTT
TRBD2,TRBJ2-3,-,TRBV4-1,CASSQELAGTYTDTQYF,TGCGCCAGCAGCCAAGAATTAGCGGGGACCTACACAGATACGCAGTATTTT
-,TRBJ1-6,-,TRBV6-5,CASSPDRTYNSPLHF,TGTGCCAGCAGCCCCGACAGAACCTATAATTCACCCCTCCACTTT
TRBD1,TRBJ1-1,once,TRBV25-1,CASSGRGTAVWNTEAFF,TGTGCCAGCAGTGGCCGGGGGACAGCGGTTTGGAACACTGAAGCTTTCTTT
-,TRBJ2-7,once,TRBV28,CASRSTGWRAYEQYF,TGTGCCAGCAGAAGCACCGGTTGGAGAGCCTACGAGCAGTACTTC
-,TRBJ1-2,-,TRBV27,CASSFLKSYGYTF,TGTGCCAGCAGTTTCCTTAAGAGCTATGGCTACACCTTC
-,TRBJ2-3,-,TRBV6-5,CASSYSSGPDTQYF,TGTGCCAGCAGTTACTCGTCAGGGCCAGATACGCAGTATTTT
-,TRBJ2-5,-,TRBV18,CASSPAETQYF,TGTGCCAGCTCACCCGCAGAGACCCAGTACTTC